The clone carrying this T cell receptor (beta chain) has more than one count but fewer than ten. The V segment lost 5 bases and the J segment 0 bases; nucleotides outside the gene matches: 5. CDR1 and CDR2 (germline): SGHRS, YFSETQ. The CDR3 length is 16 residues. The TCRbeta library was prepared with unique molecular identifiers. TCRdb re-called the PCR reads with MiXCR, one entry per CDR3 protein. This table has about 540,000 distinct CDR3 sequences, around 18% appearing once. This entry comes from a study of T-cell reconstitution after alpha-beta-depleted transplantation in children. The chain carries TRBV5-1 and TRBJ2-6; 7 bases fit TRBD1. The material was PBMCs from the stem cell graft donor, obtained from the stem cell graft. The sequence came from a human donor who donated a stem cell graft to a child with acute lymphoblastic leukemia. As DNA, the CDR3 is TGCGCCAGCAGGGGACAGTTCTTCTCTGGGGCCAACGTCCTGACTTTC. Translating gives CASRGQFFSGANVLTF.